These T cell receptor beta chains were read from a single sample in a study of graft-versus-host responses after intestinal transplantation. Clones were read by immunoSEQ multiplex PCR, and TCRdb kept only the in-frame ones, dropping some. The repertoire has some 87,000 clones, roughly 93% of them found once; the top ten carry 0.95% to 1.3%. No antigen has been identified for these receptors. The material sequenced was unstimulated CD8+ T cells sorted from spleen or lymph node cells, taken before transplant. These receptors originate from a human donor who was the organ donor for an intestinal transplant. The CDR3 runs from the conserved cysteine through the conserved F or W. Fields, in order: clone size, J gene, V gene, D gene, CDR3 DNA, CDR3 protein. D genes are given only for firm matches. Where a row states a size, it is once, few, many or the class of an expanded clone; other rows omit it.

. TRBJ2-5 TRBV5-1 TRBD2 TGCGCCAGCAGCCAAATCCTAGCGGGGGGGCCACGGGAGACCCAGTACTTC CASSQILAGGPRETQYF
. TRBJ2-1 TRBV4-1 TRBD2 TGCGCCAGCAGCCAAGTGGGTCCGGGACTAGCGGTGAACAATGAGCAGTTCTTC CASSQVGPGLAVNNEQFF
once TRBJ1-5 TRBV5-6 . TGTGCCAGCAGCTTGGGGGCTACTCAGCCCCAGCATTTT CASSLGATQPQHF
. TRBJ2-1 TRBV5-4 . TGTGCCAGCAGCTTGGGTGACTCCCCGAATGAGCAGTTCTTC CASSLGDSPNEQFF
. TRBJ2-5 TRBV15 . TGTGCCACCAGCAGAGATCCCAGCGCTCAAGAGACCCAGTACTTC CATSRDPSAQETQYF
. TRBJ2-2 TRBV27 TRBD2 TGTGCCAGCATGGGAGGGTCCGGGGAGCTGTTTTTT CASMGGSGELFF
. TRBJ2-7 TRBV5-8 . TGTGCCAGCAGCGTGGGGACCGCGGGTTCCTACGAGCAGTACTTC CASSVGTAGSYEQYF
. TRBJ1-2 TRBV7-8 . TGTGCCAGCAGCCGCGTTATAGGGGGAACTAACTATGGCTACACCTTC CASSRVIGGTNYGYTF
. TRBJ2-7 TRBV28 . TGTGCCAGCAGTCCCCGAGGACTTCCCTACGAGCAGTACTTC CASSPRGLPYEQYF
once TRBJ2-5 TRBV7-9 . TGTGCCAGCAGCTTTCAGAACAGGATAGAAGAGACCCAGTACTTC CASSFQNRIEETQYF
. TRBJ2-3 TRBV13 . TGTGCCAGCAGCTTTACAGGTACCGCCAACACAGATACGCAGTATTTT CASSFTGTANTDTQYF
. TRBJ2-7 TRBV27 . TGTGCCAGCAGTTTATCATCTCCCACCAGCTCCTACGAGCAGTACTTC CASSLSSPTSSYEQYF
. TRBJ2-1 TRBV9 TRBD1 TGTGCCAGCAGCAACTCGGAGGCCGGGACAGGAACCTACAATGAGCAGTTCTTC CASSNSEAGTGTYNEQFF
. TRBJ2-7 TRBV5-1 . TGCGCCAGCAGCTTAACGTCAGACGAGCAGTACTTC CASSLTSDEQYF
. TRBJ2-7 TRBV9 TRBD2 TGTGCCAGCAGCGGCGAGCCGGGGGGATCCTACGAGCAGTACTTC CASSGEPGGSYEQYF
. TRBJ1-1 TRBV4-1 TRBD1 TGCGCCAGCAGCCCGGGGGACAGGGTAACTGAAGCTTTCTTT CASSPGDRVTEAFF
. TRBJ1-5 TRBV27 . TGTGCCAGCAGTGAGCAGGGAAGCAATCAGCCCCAGCATTTT CASSEQGSNQPQHF
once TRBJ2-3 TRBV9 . TGTGCCAGCAGCGTACGGAGGAGCACAGATACGCAGTATTTT CASSVRRSTDTQYF
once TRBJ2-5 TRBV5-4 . TGTGCCAGCAGTAGTGAAGGCGGGGCGGAGACCCAGTACTTC CASSSEGGAETQYF
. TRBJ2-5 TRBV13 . TGTGCCAGCAGCTTAGCGGAGACCCAGTACTTC CASSLAETQYF
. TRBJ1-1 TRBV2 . TGTGCCAGCAGACACCTAATAGGGGTTATGAACACTGAAGCTTTCTTT CASRHLIGVMNTEAFF
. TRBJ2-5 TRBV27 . TGTGCCAGCAGTTCTATCACCGGGACTCCATATGAGCAGTACTTC CASSSITGTPYEQYF
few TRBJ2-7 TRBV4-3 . TGCGCCAGCAGCCAAGTAGCTGACAGCTCCTACGAGCAGTACTTC CASSQVADSSYEQYF
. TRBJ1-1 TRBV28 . TGTGCCAGCAGTTACGATGGGGCGAAGGGCACTGAAGCTTTCTTT CASSYDGAKGTEAFF
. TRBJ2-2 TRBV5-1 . TGCGCCAGCAGCTTATTGAGTCCTACAGGCGGGGAGCTGTTTTTT CASSLLSPTGGELFF
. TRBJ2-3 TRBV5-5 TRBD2 TGTGCCAGCAGCTCGTATACTAGCGGGTTCACAGATACGCAGTATTTT CASSSYTSGFTDTQYF
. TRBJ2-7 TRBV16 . TGTGCCAGCAGCCAATCTCCACAGTCTTATGAGCAGTACTTC CASSQSPQSYEQYF
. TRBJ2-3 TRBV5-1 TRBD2 TGCGCCAGCAGCTTGGGGACTAGCGGGGTTACAGATACGCAGTATTTT CASSLGTSGVTDTQYF
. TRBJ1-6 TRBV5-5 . TGTGCCAGCAGCCAGACACCGACAAACTCAGGGTTTTCCTATAATTCACCCCTCCACTTT CASSQTPTNSGFSYNSPLHF
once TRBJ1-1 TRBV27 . TGTGCCAGCAGTTTACATCAGAACACTGAAGCTTTCTTT CASSLHQNTEAFF
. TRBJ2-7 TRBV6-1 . TGTGCCAGCAGTTTTCCAGGGCTTGTCTACGAGCAGTACTTC CASSFPGLVYEQYF